This TCR beta chain originates from a study of naive and memory T cell subsets. Study-level findings and limits: Possibly reflecting memory cells re-expressing CD45RA, a few larger clonotypes occurred in naive repertoires, especially CD8. In naive cells, over 95% of TCR sequences were seen only once. Diversity fell and Gini index rose from naive through CM, EM, EMRA.

The beta constant-region primer was an equimolar mix of two oligonucleotides covering TRBC1 and TRBC2. Four rounds of PCR amplified the ligated cDNA using nested alpha and beta constant-region primers plus SP2. TCRdb redid the calling of the UMI-ligation and nested PCR reads with MiXCR, one entry per CDR3 protein. This table holds 80,000 or so distinct CDR3 sequences, about 9.9% found once. The V segment lost 6 bases and the J segment 5 bases; nucleotides outside the gene matches: 8. The germline V gene has CDR1 SQVTM and CDR2 ANQGSEA. The CDR3 sequence is 14 residues long. This clonotype was seen repeatedly, ten times or more. The target antigen is unknown.

The sequencing sample was made of naive CD8+ T cells from blood. The sequence derives from a human donor in good health. J is TRBJ2-1 and V is TRBV29-1; 9 bases fit TRBD1. The CDR3 DNA sequence: TGCAGCGTGCGGGACAGGGCGGGGGACAATGAGCAGTTCTTC. As protein: CSVRDRAGDNEQFF.